The T cell receptor (beta chain) described here comes from a study of CD8 T cells in ankylosing spondylitis. General study results and limits: The clones that were linked to disease were reported to be significantly enriched in matched synovial fluid samples from ankylosing spondylitis patients. Reactive arthritis synovial fluid and blood previously showed some of these motif variants. What appeared characteristic of ankylosing spondylitis blood was a TCR beta motif of about eight highly homologous variants.

The CDR3 contains 13 residues. The V gene end was trimmed by 7 bases and the J gene end by 2 bases; junction bases not matched to a gene: 2. Germline V CDR1 and CDR2: MNHEY, SMNVEV (reference sequence). Worth noting for this clonotype: What it binds is not known.

Quantitative 5'-RACE with molecular barcodes generated TCR beta libraries. A single record per CDR3 protein comes from TCRdb applying MiXCR to the 5' RACE reads. Altogether hundreds of thousands of distinct CDR3 sequences are present, about 10% being singletons, with the ten largest covering 0.51%. This chain joins TRBV27 and TRBJ2-7, with 10 bases matching TRBD2. This TCR was recovered from a male donor with ankylosing spondylitis. Sequences were obtained from blood, either unsorted or a sorted T cell fraction (not recorded which). The chain's CDR3 is CASKRGGPYEQYF. The CDR3, as DNA: TGTGCCAGCAAGCGGGGGGGCCCCTACGAGCAGTACTTC.